This T cell receptor beta chain was profiled in a study of T cells in Graves' hyperthyroidism and ophthalmopathy. Study-level results: It was a median approximately 7.1 months before onset that the model predicted ophthalmopathy.

Germline V gene lookup returns CDR1 SNHLY and CDR2 FYNNEI. With V trimmed by 8 bases and J by 5 bases, 7 bases remained unmatched. There are 15 residues in the CDR3. As regards this clonotype: Its target is not known.

From RNA transcripts, TCR beta CDR3 regions were amplified. When the TCR CDR3 underwent first-round RT-PCR, the HTBI primer set was used. MiXCR, run by TCRdb on the multiplex PCR reads, gives a single entry per CDR3 protein. In the table there are 600,000 or so distinct CDR3 sequences, about 45% of which are singletons. The chain combines TRBV2 with TRBJ2-5; TRBD2 aligns across 14 bases. Source material: peripheral blood or thyroid tissue (not recorded which). The clonotype comes from a young woman with Graves' hyperthyroidism. CDR3 in DNA: TGTGCCAGCGGGACTAGCGGGAGTAGGTGGGAGACCCAGTACTTC. Translating gives CASGTSGSRWETQYF. Variable domain in full (rest from reference TRBV2 and TRBJ2-5): EPEVTQTPSHQVTQMGQEVILRCVPISNHLYFYWYRQILGQKVEFLVSFYNNEISEKSEIFDDQFSVERPDGSNFTLKIRSTKLEDSAMYFCASGTSGSRWETQYFGPGTRLLVL.